Following are 5 T cell receptor beta chains from one sample sequenced in a study of PD-L1 blockade in urothelial cancer. The sample's time point: peripheral blood 6 weeks after treatment start. Assay: immunoSEQ multiplex PCR; the TCRdb copy retains only in-frame clones and omits some. The sample records 75,000 to 100,000 clones, around four fifths being singletons. Sequences were derived from PBMCs, sampled around atezolizumab (anti-PD-L1) treatment. The origin of the receptors is a man aged 70-80 years with urothelial cancer.

The chain has TRBV2 and TRBJ1-4; TRBD1 matches at 10 bases. Unmatched junction bases numbered 3, after V lost 5 bases and J lost 6 bases. The CDR3 is 14 residues long. Germline loops: CDR1 SNHLY, CDR2 FYNNEI. CDR3 nucleotides: TGTGCCAGCAGTCCCGACAGGGGGCATGAAAAACTGTTTTTT. This gives the protein CASSPDRGHEKLFF.

The gene calls are TRBV27 and TRBJ2-6; D is perhaps TRBD1 (6 bases). V was cut by 8 bases and J by 0 bases, with 14 bases left in between. Per the germline V gene, CDR1 is MNHEY and CDR2 is SMNVEV (reference sequence). This CDR3 region has 16 residues. The CDR3 DNA reads as TGTGCCAGCGGAAGGACAGCCGTCTCTGGGGCCAACGTCCTGACTTTC. Translating gives CASGRTAVSGANVLTF.

This clone was counted a single time. One junction end disagrees with the germline gene, perhaps due to a read error. The genes are TRBV11-3 and TRBJ2-2; TRBD2 matches at 9 bases. The CDR3 has 15 amino acids. Germline CDR1 is SGHNT and CDR2 is YENEEA. CDR3 bases: TGTGCCAGCAGCTTGGGCGGGAGGGACACGGGGGAGCTGTTTTTT. Translating gives CASSLGGRDTGELFF.

This clone has just one count. The V gene is TRBV27, the J gene TRBJ2-7; D remains unclear. Trimming took 2 bases from V and 5 from J, leaving 13 bases between them. The germline V gene encodes CDR1 MNHEY and CDR2 SMNVEV (reference sequence). CDR3 length: 14 residues. DNA of the CDR3: TGTGCCAGCAGTTTAGGCCCACTTACTAACGAGCAGTACTTC. Residues: CASSLGPLTNEQYF.

This clone showed up just once. This chain uses TRBV6-6 with TRBJ2-1, with D perhaps matching TRBD1 (6 bases). V gave up 5 bases and J gave up 7 bases, with 15 bases separating them. The V gene's germline CDR1 is MNHNY and CDR2 SVGAGI (reference sequence). The CDR3 spans 14 residues. The CDR3: CASSTGIVMNEQFF. The CDR3 DNA follows: TGTGCCAGCAGTACAGGGATTGTTATGAATGAGCAGTTCTTC.